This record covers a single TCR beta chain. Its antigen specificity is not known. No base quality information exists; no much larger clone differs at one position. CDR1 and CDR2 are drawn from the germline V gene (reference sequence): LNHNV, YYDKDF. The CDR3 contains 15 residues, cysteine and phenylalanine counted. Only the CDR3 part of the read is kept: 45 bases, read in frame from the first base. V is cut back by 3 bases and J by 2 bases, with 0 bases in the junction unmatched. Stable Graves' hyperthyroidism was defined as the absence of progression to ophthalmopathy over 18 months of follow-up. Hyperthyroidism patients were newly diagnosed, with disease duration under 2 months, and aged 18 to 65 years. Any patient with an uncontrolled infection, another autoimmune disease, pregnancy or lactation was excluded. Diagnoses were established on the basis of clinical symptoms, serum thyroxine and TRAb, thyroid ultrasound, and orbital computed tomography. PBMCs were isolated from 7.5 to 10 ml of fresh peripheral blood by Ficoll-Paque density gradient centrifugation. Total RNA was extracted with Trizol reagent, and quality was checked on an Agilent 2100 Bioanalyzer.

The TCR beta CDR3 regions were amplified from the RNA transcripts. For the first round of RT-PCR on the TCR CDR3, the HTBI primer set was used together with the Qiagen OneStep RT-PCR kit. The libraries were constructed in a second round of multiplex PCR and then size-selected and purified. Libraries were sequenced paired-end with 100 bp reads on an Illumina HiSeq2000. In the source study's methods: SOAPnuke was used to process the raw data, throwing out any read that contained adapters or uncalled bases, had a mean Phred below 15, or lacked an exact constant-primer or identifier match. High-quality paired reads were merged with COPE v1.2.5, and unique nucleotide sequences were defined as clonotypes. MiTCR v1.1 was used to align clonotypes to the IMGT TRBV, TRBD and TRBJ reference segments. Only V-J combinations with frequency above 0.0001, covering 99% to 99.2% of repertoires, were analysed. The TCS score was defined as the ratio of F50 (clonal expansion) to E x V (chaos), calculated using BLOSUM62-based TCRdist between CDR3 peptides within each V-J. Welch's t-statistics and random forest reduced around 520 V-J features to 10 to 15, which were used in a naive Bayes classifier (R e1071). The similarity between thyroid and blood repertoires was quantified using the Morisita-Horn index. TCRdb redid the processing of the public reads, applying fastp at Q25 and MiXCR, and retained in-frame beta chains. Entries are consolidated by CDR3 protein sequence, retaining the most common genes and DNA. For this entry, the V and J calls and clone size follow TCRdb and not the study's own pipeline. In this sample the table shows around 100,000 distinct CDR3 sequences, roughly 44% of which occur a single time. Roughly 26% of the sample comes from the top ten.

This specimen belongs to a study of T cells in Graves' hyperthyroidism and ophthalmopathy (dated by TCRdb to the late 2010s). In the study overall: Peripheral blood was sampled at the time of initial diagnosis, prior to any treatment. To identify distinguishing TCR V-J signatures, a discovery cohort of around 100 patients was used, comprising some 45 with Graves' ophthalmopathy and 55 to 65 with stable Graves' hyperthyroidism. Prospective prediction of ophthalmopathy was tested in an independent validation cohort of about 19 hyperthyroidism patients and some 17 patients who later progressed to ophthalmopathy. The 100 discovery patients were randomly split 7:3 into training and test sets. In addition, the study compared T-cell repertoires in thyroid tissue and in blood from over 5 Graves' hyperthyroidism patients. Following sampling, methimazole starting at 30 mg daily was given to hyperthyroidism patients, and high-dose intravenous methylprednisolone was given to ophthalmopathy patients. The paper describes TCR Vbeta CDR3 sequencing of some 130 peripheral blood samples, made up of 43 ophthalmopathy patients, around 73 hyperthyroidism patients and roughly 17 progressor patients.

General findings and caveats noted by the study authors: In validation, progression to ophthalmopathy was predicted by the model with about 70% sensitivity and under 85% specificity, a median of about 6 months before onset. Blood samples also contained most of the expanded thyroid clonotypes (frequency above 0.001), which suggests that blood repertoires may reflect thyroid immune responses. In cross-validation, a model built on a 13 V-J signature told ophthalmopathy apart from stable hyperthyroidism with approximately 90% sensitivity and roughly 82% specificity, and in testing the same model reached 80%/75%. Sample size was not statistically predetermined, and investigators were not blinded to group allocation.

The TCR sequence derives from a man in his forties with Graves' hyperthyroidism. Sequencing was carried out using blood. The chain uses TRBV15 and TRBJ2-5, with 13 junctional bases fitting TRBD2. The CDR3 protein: CATSRTSGGQETQYF. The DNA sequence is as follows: TGTGCCACCAGCAGGACTAGCGGGGGGCAAGAGACCCAGTACTTC.